The 19 T cell receptor beta chains given below trace back to one sample, sequenced in a study of T cells after yellow fever vaccination. One entry per CDR3 protein results from TCRdb running MiXCR on the 5' RACE reads. The sample contains a few hundred thousand distinct CDR3 sequences, roughly 4% of which appear only once. The sample in question was PBMCs, obtained 15 days after the yellow fever booster vaccination. The receptors come from a man aged 18 to 30 who received the YFV17D yellow fever vaccine.

Ten or more counts support this clonotype. This rearrangement joins TRBV29-1 to TRBJ2-2; D is unresolved. Germline values: CDR1 SQVTM, CDR2 ANQGSEA. V dropped 5 bases and J dropped 4 bases, with 11 bases sitting between them. This CDR3 region has 13 residues. CDR3: CSVTGLLTGELFF. The CDR3 DNA reads as TGCAGCGTTACTGGATTACTCACCGGGGAGCTGTTTTTT.

This clonotype was seen only a few times. This chain uses TRBV5-4 with TRBJ1-6; TRBD1 is a possible D gene (5 bases). The V and J ends lost 0 bases and 5 bases respectively, with 15 bases between them. Germline CDR1 SGHNT, CDR2 YYREEE (reference sequence). The CDR3 totals 17 residues. The CDR3 nucleotides are TGTGCCAGCAGCTTGGTCCTCTGGGGACTCCATAATTCACCCCTCCACTTT. Translated, it gives CASSLVLWGLHNSPLHF. The whole variable domain, filled in from reference TRBV5-4 and TRBJ1-6, reads ETGVTQSPTHLIKTRGQQVTLRCSSQSGHNTVSWYQQALGQGPQFIFQYYREEENGRGNFPPRFSGLQFPNYSSELNVNALELDDSALYLCASSLVLWGLHNSPLHFGNGTRLTVT.

This clonotype was seen many times. J is TRBJ1-4 and V is TRBV4-2; the D gene is possibly TRBD1 (6 bases). The V end lost 0 bases, the J end lost 5 bases, and 25 bases lay between the germline ends. The germline V gene encodes CDR1 LGHNA and CDR2 YNFKEQ. The CDR3 loop spans 20 amino acids. The CDR3 protein is CASSQDPHRGGRIGNEKLFF. CDR3 DNA: TGTGCCAGCAGCCAAGACCCCCACAGAGGGGGTAGGATCGGGAATGAAAAACTGTTTTTT.

This clonotype was seen ten or more times. J is TRBJ2-1 and V is TRBV7-8; weak D call: TRBD2 (5 bases). V shed 3 bases and J shed 5 bases, with 17 bases lying between them. CDR3 length equals 16 residues. Germline V lookup: CDR1 SGHVS, CDR2 FQNEAQ. The CDR3 protein is CASSFYGLPSNNEQFF. The CDR3, as DNA: TGTGCCAGCAGCTTCTATGGACTCCCGAGTAACAATGAGCAGTTCTTC.

This clonotype was seen at least ten times. The J gene is TRBJ1-5, the V gene TRBV5-1; D is undetermined. CDR3 size: 14 residues. The V gene lost 0 bases and the J gene lost 5 bases, with 9 bases spanning the gap. Germline values: CDR1 SGHRS, CDR2 YFSETQ. CDR3 residues: CASSLGGGDQPQHF. The CDR3 coding sequence is TGCGCCAGCAGCTTGGGAGGAGGCGATCAGCCCCAGCATTTT.

This clonotype appeared many times. This sequence joins TRBV5-1 and TRBJ1-1; no clear D. Trimming removed 0 bases from V and 7 bases from J, with 10 bases in between. CDR1 and CDR2 from the germline V gene are SGHRS and YFSETQ. This CDR3 spans 13 amino acids. For the CDR3, the DNA is TGCGCCAGCAGCTTGGTCCCCCCCCATGAAGCTTTCTTT. The encoded protein is CASSLVPPHEAFF.

This chain connects TRBV10-3 to TRBJ2-2, with a possible D match to TRBD2 (5 bases). Germline CDR1 ENHRY, CDR2 SYGVKD. V lost 3 bases to trimming and J lost 3 bases, with 8 bases between them. The CDR3 runs to 14 residues. CDR3 loop: CAISEPGDTGELFF. In DNA form, the CDR3 reads TGTGCCATCAGTGAACCCGGGGACACCGGGGAGCTGTTTTTT.

Many counts were recorded for this clonotype. V usage is TRBV7-2 and J usage is TRBJ2-1; the match to TRBD1 covers 8 bases. Germline V gives CDR1 SGHTA, CDR2 FQGNSA. The CDR3 loop spans 15 amino acids. The J segment lost 2 bases and the V segment lost 5 bases, leaving 5 bases of the junction unmatched. CDR3 protein: CASSDRQGPYNEQFF. The CDR3 DNA is TGTGCCAGCAGCGACAGACAGGGGCCCTACAATGAGCAGTTCTTC. Supplemented by reference TRBV7-2 and TRBJ2-1, the full variable domain reads GAGVSQSPSNKVTEKGKDVELRCDPISGHTALYWYRQSLGQGLEFLIYFQGNSAPDKSGLPSDRFSAERTGGSVSTLTIQRTQQEDSAVYLCASSDRQGPYNEQFFGPGTRLTVL.

Comment on this clonotype: Since a much larger clone is just one base distant, this may be a read error. The chain carries TRBV20-1 and TRBJ2-1; a weak D match, TRBD1 (8 bases). Germline V gene lookup returns CDR1 DFQATT and CDR2 SNEGSKA (reference sequence). The CDR3 runs 15 residues. The CDR3 loop reads CCASGQGGTYNEQFF. The DNA of the CDR3 is TGCTGTGCCTCAGGACAGGGAGGGACCTACAATGAGCAGTTCTTC.

This clonotype was picked up many times. The chain uses TRBV20-1 and TRBJ2-6, with D tentatively TRBD1 (6 bases). Trimming shortened V by 6 bases and J by 5 bases, and 11 bases separated the two germline ends. CDR1 is DFQATT and CDR2 is SNEGSKA in the germline V gene (reference sequence). This CDR3 contains 13 residues. CDR3 protein: CSADSGRANVLTF. For the CDR3, the DNA is TGCAGTGCGGACAGTGGAAGGGCCAACGTCCTGACTTTC.

J is TRBJ1-3 and V is TRBV20-1, with D possibly TRBD1 on 5 matching bases. Germline V gene data show CDR1 as DFQATT and CDR2 as SNEGSKA (reference sequence). The CDR3 is made up of 12 amino acids. V was shortened by 6 bases and J by 4 bases, with 10 bases between the two germline ends. The CDR3 sequence: CSARRGGNTIYF. CDR3 nucleotides: TGCAGTGCAAGGCGGGGCGGAAACACCATATATTTT.

At least ten counts were recorded for this clonotype. The CDR3 nucleotides are TGCGCCAGCAGCCAACCTACCCGTCGACAGGGACTGAGGGGCTACACCTTC. Amino acids: CASSQPTRRQGLRGYTF. This chain connects TRBV4-1 to TRBJ1-2; TRBD1 agrees at 7 bases. Trimming took 2 bases from V and 8 from J; bases not matched to a gene: 17. This CDR3 spans 17 amino acids. Germline CDR1 is MGHRA and CDR2 is YSYEKL.

The chain couples TRBV3-1 to TRBJ2-7, with TRBD1 matching over 9 bases. J gave up 4 bases and V 2 bases, and 6 bases lay outside the gene matches. The CDR3 spans 15 residues. Germline V gene data show CDR1 as LGHDT and CDR2 as YNNKEL (reference sequence). CDR3 in DNA: TGTGCCAGCAGCCAATCCGGACAGGGGACGTACGAGCAGTACTTC. Protein: CASSQSGQGTYEQYF.

In this sample, this clonotype turned up many times. The gene calls are TRBV29-1 and TRBJ2-1, with D possibly being TRBD2 (6 bases). The CDR3 extends over 15 amino acids. The germline V and J ends were trimmed by 3 bases and 7 bases, with 19 bases remaining between them. CDR1 SQVTM and CDR2 ANQGSEA come from the germline V gene. The CDR3 coding sequence is TGCAGCGTTGATGATCGGTTCGGGGGATTAAATGAGCAGTTCTTC. Translating it yields CSVDDRFGGLNEQFF.

This clonotype occurred many times. The genes are TRBV7-9 and TRBJ1-1; D may be TRBD1 (5 bases). The CDR3 is 18 amino acids. With 1 base removed from V and 5 bases from J, the gap between germline ends came to 23 bases. Germline V CDR1 and CDR2: SEHNR, FQNEAQ (reference sequence). CDR3 DNA sequence: TGTGCCAGCAGCTTAGTGTTGGTACAGGAGCTCTCCGGTACTGAAGCTTTCTTT. It yields the protein CASSLVLVQELSGTEAFF.

This clonotype was counted a few times. CDR3 sequence reads: CASSLIRNTEAFF. The CDR3 DNA reads TGTGCCAGCAGCTTAATCCGGAACACTGAAGCTTTCTTT. V and J are TRBV7-3 and TRBJ1-1, with D unresolved. The CDR3 consists of 13 residues. Germline assignment: CDR1 SGHTA and CDR2 FQGTGA. Between the trimmed V and J ends, which lost 1 base and 1 base, there was a span of 4 bases.

This clonotype was recorded at least ten times. V gene TRBV7-8 combines with J gene TRBJ2-1; 7 positions agree with TRBD1. CDR1 SGHVS and CDR2 FQNEAQ come from the germline V gene. The CDR3 runs to 18 residues. V lost 4 bases, J lost 0 bases, and 12 bases stayed unmatched. This chain's CDR3 is CASSSRRTGVGSYNEQFF. CDR3 coding DNA: TGTGCCAGCAGCTCACGTCGCACAGGGGTGGGCTCCTACAATGAGCAGTTCTTC.

This clonotype was counted at least ten times. The V call is TRBV7-2, the J call TRBJ1-3; D unclear. Per germline, CDR1 SGHTA and CDR2 FQGNSA. The CDR3 contains 14 residues. V lost 2 bases and J lost 0, with 5 bases in between. The CDR3 nucleotides read TGTGCCAGCAGCTTAATCCGCTCTGGAAACACCATATATTTT. Translated: CASSLIRSGNTIYF. Based on the CDR3 plus reference TRBV7-2 and TRBJ1-3, the full variable domain is GAGVSQSPSNKVTEKGKDVELRCDPISGHTALYWYRQSLGQGLEFLIYFQGNSAPDKSGLPSDRFSAERTGGSVSTLTIQRTQQEDSAVYLCASSLIRSGNTIYFGEGSWLTVV.

This clonotype appeared many times. The V and J genes are TRBV6-1 and TRBJ1-2; D gene uncertain. Trimming stripped 7 bases from V and 6 bases from J, with 15 bases between. Germline V gene sequence: CDR1 MNHNS, CDR2 SASEGT. The CDR3 has 13 amino acids. CDR3 coding DNA: TGTGCCAGCACGCGGAGCTCGCGGGATGGCTACACCTTC. Translating it yields CASTRSSRDGYTF.